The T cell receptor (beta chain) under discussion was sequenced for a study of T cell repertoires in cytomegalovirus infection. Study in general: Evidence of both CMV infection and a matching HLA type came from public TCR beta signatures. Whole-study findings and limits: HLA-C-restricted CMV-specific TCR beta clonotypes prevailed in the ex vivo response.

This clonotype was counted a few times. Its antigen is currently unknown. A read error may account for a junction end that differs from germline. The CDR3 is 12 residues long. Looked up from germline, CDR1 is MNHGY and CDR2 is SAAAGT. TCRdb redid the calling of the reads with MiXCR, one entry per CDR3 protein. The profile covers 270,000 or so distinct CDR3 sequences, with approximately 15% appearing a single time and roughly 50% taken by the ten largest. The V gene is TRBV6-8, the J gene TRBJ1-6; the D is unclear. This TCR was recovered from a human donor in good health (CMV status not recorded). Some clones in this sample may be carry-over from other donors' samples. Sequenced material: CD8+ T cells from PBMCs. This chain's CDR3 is CASSYSLGRCSF. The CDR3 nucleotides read TGTGCCAGCAGTTACTCGCTGGGTAGGTGTAGCTTT.